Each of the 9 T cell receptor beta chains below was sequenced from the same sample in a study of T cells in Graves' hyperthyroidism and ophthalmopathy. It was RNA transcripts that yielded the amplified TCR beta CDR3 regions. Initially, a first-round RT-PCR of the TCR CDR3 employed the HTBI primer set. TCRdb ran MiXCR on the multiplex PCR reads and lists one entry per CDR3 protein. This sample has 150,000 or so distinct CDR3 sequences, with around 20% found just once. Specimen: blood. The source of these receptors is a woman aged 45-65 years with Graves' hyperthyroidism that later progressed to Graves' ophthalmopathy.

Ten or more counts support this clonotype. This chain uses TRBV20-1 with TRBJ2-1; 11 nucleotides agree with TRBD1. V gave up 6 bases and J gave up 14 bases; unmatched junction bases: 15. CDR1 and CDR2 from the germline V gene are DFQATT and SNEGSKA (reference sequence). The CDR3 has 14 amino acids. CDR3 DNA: TGCAGTGCCGAGTCGGGACAGGGGGTTAGGGAGGAGTTCTTC. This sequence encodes CSAESGQGVREEFF.

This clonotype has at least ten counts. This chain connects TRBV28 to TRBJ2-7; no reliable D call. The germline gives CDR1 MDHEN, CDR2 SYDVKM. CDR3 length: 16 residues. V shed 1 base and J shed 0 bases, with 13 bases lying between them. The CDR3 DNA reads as TGTGCCAGCAGTTTATCCCGGCCACTCTACTCCTACGAGCAGTACTTC. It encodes CASSLSRPLYSYEQYF.

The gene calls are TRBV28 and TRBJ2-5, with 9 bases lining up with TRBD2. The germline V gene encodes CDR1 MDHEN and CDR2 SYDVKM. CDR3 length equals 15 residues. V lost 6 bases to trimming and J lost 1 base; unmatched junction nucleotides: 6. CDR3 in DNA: TGTGCCAGCAGCCAACCGACTAGCGGCCAAGAGACCCAGTACTTC. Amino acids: CASSQPTSGQETQYF.

The CDR3 DNA sequence: TGTGCCAGCAGTGAAGGAGTGGGCAGGGCCTACGAGCAGTACGTC. It translates to CASSEGVGRAYEQYV. The chain combines TRBV6-4 with TRBJ2-7; D might be TRBD1 (5 bases). There are 15 residues in the CDR3. Between the trimmed V and J ends, which lost 3 bases and 2 bases, there was a span of 14 bases. Germline values: CDR1 MRHNA, CDR2 SNTAGT.

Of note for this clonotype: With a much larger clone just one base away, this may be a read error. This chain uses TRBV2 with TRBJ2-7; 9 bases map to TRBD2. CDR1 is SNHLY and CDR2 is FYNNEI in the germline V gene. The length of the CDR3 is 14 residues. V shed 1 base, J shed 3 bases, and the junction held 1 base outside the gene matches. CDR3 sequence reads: CASSEGGRVYEQYF. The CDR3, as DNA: TGTGCCAGCAGTGAAGGCGGGAGGGTCTACGAGCAGTACTTC.

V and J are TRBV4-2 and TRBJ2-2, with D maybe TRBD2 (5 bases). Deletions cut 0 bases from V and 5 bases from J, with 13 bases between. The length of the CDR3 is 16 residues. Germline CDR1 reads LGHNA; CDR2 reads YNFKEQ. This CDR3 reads CASSQDHRTGTGELFF. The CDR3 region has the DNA TGTGCCAGCAGCCAAGATCATCGGACGGGGACCGGGGAGCTGTTTTTT.

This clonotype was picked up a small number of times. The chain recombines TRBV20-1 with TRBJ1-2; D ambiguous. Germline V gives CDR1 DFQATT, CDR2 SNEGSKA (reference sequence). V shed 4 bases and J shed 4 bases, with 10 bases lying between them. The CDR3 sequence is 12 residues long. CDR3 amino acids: CSATGVTYGYTF. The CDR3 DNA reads TGCAGTGCTACCGGGGTGACCTATGGCTACACCTTC.

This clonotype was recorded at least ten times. CDR3 DNA: TGCAGTGCTACGGGGAGGGATAATCAGCCCCAGCATTTT. This sequence encodes CSATGRDNQPQHF. This chain connects TRBV20-1 to TRBJ1-5, with D unresolved. This CDR3 is built from 13 residues. Looked up from germline, CDR1 is DFQATT and CDR2 is SNEGSKA (reference sequence). The germline V and J ends were trimmed by 4 bases and 4 bases, with 11 bases remaining between them.

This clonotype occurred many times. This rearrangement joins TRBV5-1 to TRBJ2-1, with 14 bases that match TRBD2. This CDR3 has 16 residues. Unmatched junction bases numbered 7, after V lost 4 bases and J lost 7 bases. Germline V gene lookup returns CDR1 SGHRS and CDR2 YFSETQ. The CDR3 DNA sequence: TGCGCCAGCAGCGCGGGACTAGCGGGAGTGGGGAATGAGCAGTTCTTC. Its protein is CASSAGLAGVGNEQFF.